This entry concerns a single T cell receptor (beta chain). Its specificity is not known. These data originate in a study of OX40 agonist ivuxolimab in advanced cancers. Whole-study results and caveats: On average, CD8+ T cells had more expanded clones than CD4+.

Germline loops: CDR1 MNHEY, CDR2 SVGAGI. This CDR3 is 13 amino acids long. V gave up 5 bases and J gave up 4 bases, with 9 bases separating them. Here immunoSEQ multiplex PCR was the method, and the copy in TCRdb shows in-frame clones only, minus some. The sample holds 50,000 to 65,000 clones, 85% to 95% seen once. This TCR derives from an adult with an advanced solid tumor such as melanoma, head and neck, liver or kidney cancer. Specimen: CD4+ or CD8+ T cells sorted from blood, collected in a trial of the OX40 agonist ivuxolimab. J is TRBJ2-1 and V is TRBV6-5, with D possibly TRBD1 on 6 matching bases. In DNA, the CDR3 is TGTGCCAGCAGTCCAGGACAGTACAATGAGCAGTTCTTC. It is translated as CASSPGQYNEQFF.